The entry below describes one TCR beta chain. The data belong to a study of cytomegalovirus exposure and HLA in healthy donors. CDR3 length: 14 amino acids. V was shortened by 3 bases and J by 3 bases, with 9 bases between the two germline ends. Germline CDR1 is KGHSH and CDR2 is LQKENI. The PCR had 60 Vbeta and 13 Jbeta primers. Data came from immunoSEQ multiplex PCR; TCRdb stores just in-frame clones and leaves some out. The sample records fewer than 250,000 clones, 70% to 80% being singletons. The genes are TRBV18 and TRBJ1-5, with D possibly being TRBD1 (6 bases). Sequencing used PBMCs. This receptor was taken from a male donor in good health and CMV-seropositive. Here the CDR3 DNA reads TGTGCCAGCTCACCCGACAGGATCAATCAGCCCCAGCATTTT. The encoded protein is CASSPDRINQPQHF.